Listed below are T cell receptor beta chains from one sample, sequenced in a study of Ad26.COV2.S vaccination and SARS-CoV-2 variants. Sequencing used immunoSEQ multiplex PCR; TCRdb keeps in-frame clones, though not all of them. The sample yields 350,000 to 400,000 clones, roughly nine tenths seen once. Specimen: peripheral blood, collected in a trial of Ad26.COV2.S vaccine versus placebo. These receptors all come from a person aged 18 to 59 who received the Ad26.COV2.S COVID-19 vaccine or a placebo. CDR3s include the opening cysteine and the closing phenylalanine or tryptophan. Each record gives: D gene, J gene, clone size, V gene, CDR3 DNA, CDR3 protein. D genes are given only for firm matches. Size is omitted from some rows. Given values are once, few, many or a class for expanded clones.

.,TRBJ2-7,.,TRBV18,TGTGCCAGCTCACCAGAGGCGGGATATAGAACCTACGAGCAGTACTTC,CASSPEAGYRTYEQYF
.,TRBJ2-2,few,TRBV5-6,TGTGCCAGCAGCTTGCCAACCGGGGAGCTGTTTTTT,CASSLPTGELFF
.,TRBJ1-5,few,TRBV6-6,TGTGCCAGCGGCGTTTCCGATCAGCCCCAGCATTTT,CASGVSDQPQHF
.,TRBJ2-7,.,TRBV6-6,TGTGCCAGCAGTTACTCGAGATACAGGGGGGGTTTCGAGCAGTACTTC,CASSYSRYRGGFEQYF
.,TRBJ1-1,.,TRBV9,TGTGCCAGCAGCGTGGGGGCGAACACTGAAGCTTTCTTT,CASSVGANTEAFF
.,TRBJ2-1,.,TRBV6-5,TGTGCCAGCACCGACCGGGGAGAGCAGTTCTTC,CASTDRGEQFF
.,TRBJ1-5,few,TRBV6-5,TGTGCCAGCAGTTACTCTGCCATTGGCAATCAGCCCCAGCATTTT,CASSYSAIGNQPQHF
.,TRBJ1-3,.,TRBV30,TGTGCCTGGATCACCGGGGGAAACACCATATATTTT,CAWITGGNTIYF
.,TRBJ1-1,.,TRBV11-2,TGTGCCAGCAGCTTAGGAACTGAAGCTTTCTTT,CASSLGTEAFF
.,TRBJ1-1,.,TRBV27,TGTGCCAGCAGTGCGTTAAGGGGTGTCGACACTGAAGCTTTCTTT,CASSALRGVDTEAFF
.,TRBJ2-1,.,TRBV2,TGTGCCAGCAGTTTGGCTAGCGCCGGTCATAGGTCCTACAATGAGCAGTTCTTC,CASSLASAGHRSYNEQFF
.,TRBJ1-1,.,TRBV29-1,TGCAGCGCCGTAGGGCAGTGGGGCACTGAAGCTTTCTTT,CSAVGQWGTEAFF